The rows below give T cell receptor beta chains drawn from one sample of a study of shared clonotypes between healthy human individuals. TCRdb keeps only in-frame clones here, not all; method: immunoSEQ multiplex PCR. This repertoire shows hundreds of thousands of clones, roughly 79% found once; its top ten account for 12%. Sequencing was done on a sample of PBMCs. The receptors come from a woman between 40 and 50 years old in good health. Some clones in this sample may be carry-over from other donors' samples. Both conserved end residues are part of each CDR3. Fields, in order: J gene, clone size, V gene, D gene, CDR3 protein, CDR3 DNA. A D gene is named only where the DNA matches it firmly. Expanded clones are given a class, and other clones once, few, many or no size at all.

j_gene: TRBJ2-1
abundance: few
v_gene: TRBV19
d_gene: TRBD2
CDR3aa: CASNGKMGRDNEQFF
CDR3nt: TGTGCCAGTAACGGGAAGATGGGGAGGGACAATGAGCAGTTCTTC

j_gene: TRBJ2-3
abundance: .
v_gene: TRBV9
d_gene: .
CDR3aa: CASSAVTSTDTQYF
CDR3nt: TGTGCCAGCAGCGCAGTGACCAGCACAGATACGCAGTATTTT

j_gene: TRBJ2-7
abundance: .
v_gene: TRBV7-6
d_gene: TRBD1
CDR3aa: CASSPPSTGGEQYF
CDR3nt: TGTGCCAGCAGCCCGCCCAGCACAGGGGGCGAGCAGTACTTC

j_gene: TRBJ2-3
abundance: few
v_gene: TRBV18
d_gene: .
CDR3aa: CASSINQARDTTTDTQYF
CDR3nt: TGTGCCAGCTCGATTAACCAAGCCCGGGACACGACCACAGATACGCAGTATTTT

j_gene: TRBJ2-3
abundance: .
v_gene: TRBV11-1
d_gene: .
CDR3aa: CASSQEGQNTDTQYF
CDR3nt: TGTGCCAGCAGCCAGGAGGGGCAGAACACAGATACGCAGTATTTT

j_gene: TRBJ1-2
abundance: few
v_gene: TRBV18
d_gene: TRBD1
CDR3aa: CASSDRGLFPGYTF
CDR3nt: TGTGCCAGCTCCGACAGGGGGCTCTTTCCTGGCTACACCTTC

j_gene: TRBJ2-5
abundance: .
v_gene: TRBV9
d_gene: TRBD1
CDR3aa: CASSLGTDGTQYF
CDR3nt: TGTGCCAGCAGCCTGGGGACAGACGGGACCCAGTACTTC

j_gene: TRBJ1-4
abundance: .
v_gene: TRBV6-1
d_gene: TRBD1
CDR3aa: CASSEGGGTGDEKLFF
CDR3nt: TGTGCCAGCAGTGAAGGAGGCGGGACAGGGGATGAAAAACTGTTTTTT

j_gene: TRBJ1-4
abundance: .
v_gene: TRBV4-2
d_gene: .
CDR3aa: CASSQGAANEKLFF
CDR3nt: TGTGCCAGCAGCCAGGGGGCTGCTAATGAAAAACTGTTTTTT

j_gene: TRBJ1-3
abundance: .
v_gene: TRBV25-1
d_gene: .
CDR3aa: CASSERGNTIYF
CDR3nt: TGTGCCAGCAGTGAACGGGGAAACACCATATATTTT

j_gene: TRBJ2-1
abundance: .
v_gene: TRBV7-3
d_gene: .
CDR3aa: CASSSGTNNEQFF
CDR3nt: TGTGCCAGCAGCTCCGGCACGAACAATGAGCAGTTCTTC

j_gene: TRBJ2-3
abundance: .
v_gene: TRBV18
d_gene: .
CDR3aa: CASSPGGTDTQYF
CDR3nt: TGTGCCAGCTCACCGGGAGGCACAGATACGCAGTATTTT

j_gene: TRBJ2-5
abundance: .
v_gene: TRBV6-1
d_gene: TRBD2
CDR3aa: CASSEPSGETLETQYF
CDR3nt: TGTGCCAGCAGTGAGCCTAGCGGGGAGACTCTGGAGACCCAGTACTTC

j_gene: TRBJ2-1
abundance: .
v_gene: TRBV6-5
d_gene: .
CDR3aa: CASSVKSYNEQFF
CDR3nt: TGTGCCAGCAGTGTCAAGTCCTACAATGAGCAGTTCTTC

j_gene: TRBJ2-3
abundance: .
v_gene: TRBV11-2
d_gene: TRBD2
CDR3aa: CASSPRLAGESTDTQYF
CDR3nt: TGTGCCAGCAGCCCCCGACTAGCGGGAGAGAGCACAGATACGCAGTATTTT

j_gene: TRBJ2-3
abundance: .
v_gene: TRBV7-2
d_gene: .
CDR3aa: CASSFGNTDTQYF
CDR3nt: TGTGCCAGCAGTTTCGGGAACACAGATACGCAGTATTTT

j_gene: TRBJ2-5
abundance: .
v_gene: TRBV6-1
d_gene: .
CDR3aa: CASTPGPETQYF
CDR3nt: TGTGCCAGCACTCCGGGACCGGAGACCCAGTACTTC

j_gene: TRBJ1-5
abundance: .
v_gene: TRBV6-1
d_gene: .
CDR3aa: CASSGAGFNQPQHF
CDR3nt: TGTGCCAGCAGTGGGGCAGGGTTTAATCAGCCCCAGCATTTT

j_gene: TRBJ2-1
abundance: .
v_gene: TRBV5-4
d_gene: .
CDR3aa: CASSLDGQGGNEQFF
CDR3nt: TGTGCCAGCAGCTTGGACGGGCAGGGGGGTAATGAGCAGTTCTTC

j_gene: TRBJ1-1
abundance: .
v_gene: TRBV11-3
d_gene: .
CDR3aa: CASSSQSHTEAFF
CDR3nt: TGTGCCAGCAGCTCACAAAGTCACACTGAAGCTTTCTTT

j_gene: TRBJ2-7
abundance: .
v_gene: TRBV7-7
d_gene: .
CDR3aa: CASSFMFYSYEQYF
CDR3nt: TGTGCTAGCAGCTTTATGTTCTACTCCTACGAGCAGTACTTC

j_gene: TRBJ2-2
abundance: .
v_gene: TRBV4-2
d_gene: .
CDR3aa: CASSQGGTPQITGELFF
CDR3nt: TGTGCCAGCAGCCAAGGAGGGACCCCGCAAATAACCGGGGAGCTGTTTTTT

j_gene: TRBJ1-1
abundance: .
v_gene: TRBV9
d_gene: .
CDR3aa: CASSVGPNTEAFF
CDR3nt: TGTGCCAGCAGCGTAGGGCCAAACACTGAAGCTTTCTTT

j_gene: TRBJ2-7
abundance: .
v_gene: TRBV6-6
d_gene: TRBD2
CDR3aa: CAIRGTSGYEQYF
CDR3nt: TGTGCCATACGAGGGACTAGCGGCTACGAGCAGTACTTC

j_gene: TRBJ2-3
abundance: .
v_gene: TRBV14
d_gene: TRBD1
CDR3aa: CASSRNRGDTQYF
CDR3nt: TGTGCCAGCAGCCGGAACAGGGGAGATACGCAGTATTTT

j_gene: TRBJ2-5
abundance: .
v_gene: TRBV11-1
d_gene: TRBD1
CDR3aa: CASSDTDRAGETQYF
CDR3nt: TGTGCCAGCAGCGACACGGACAGGGCAGGGGAGACCCAGTACTTC

j_gene: TRBJ2-4
abundance: .
v_gene: TRBV27
d_gene: .
CDR3aa: CASSSTGLAKNIQYF
CDR3nt: TGTGCCAGCAGTTCCACAGGTCTGGCCAAAAACATTCAGTACTTC

j_gene: TRBJ2-7
abundance: .
v_gene: TRBV29-1
d_gene: TRBD2
CDR3aa: CSSREVLGGEQYF
CDR3nt: TGCAGCTCGCGGGAGGTCCTCGGGGGCGAGCAGTACTTC

j_gene: TRBJ2-2
abundance: .
v_gene: TRBV7-2
d_gene: .
CDR3aa: CASSRTGPGELFF
CDR3nt: TGTGCCAGCAGCCGAACCGGCCCCGGGGAGCTGTTTTTT

j_gene: TRBJ2-5
abundance: .
v_gene: TRBV18
d_gene: TRBD2
CDR3aa: CASSSQPLLAGFLETQYF
CDR3nt: TGTGCCAGCTCATCCCAACCGCTACTAGCGGGATTTCTGGAGACCCAGTACTTC

j_gene: TRBJ2-1
abundance: few
v_gene: TRBV7-2
d_gene: .
CDR3aa: CASRQVTYNEQFF
CDR3nt: TGTGCCAGCCGGCAGGTCACGTACAATGAGCAGTTCTTC

j_gene: TRBJ1-2
abundance: many
v_gene: TRBV30
d_gene: TRBD1
CDR3aa: CAWRAGGRGFGYTF
CDR3nt: TGTGCCTGGAGGGCAGGGGGCCGGGGTTTTGGCTACACCTTC

j_gene: TRBJ2-7
abundance: few
v_gene: TRBV5-6
d_gene: TRBD1
CDR3aa: CASSLGWGQVPYEQYF
CDR3nt: TGTGCCAGCAGCTTGGGATGGGGACAGGTCCCCTACGAGCAGTACTTC

j_gene: TRBJ1-3
abundance: .
v_gene: TRBV5-4
d_gene: TRBD1
CDR3aa: CASSLGQGVSGNTIYF
CDR3nt: TGTGCCAGCAGCTTGGGACAGGGGGTCTCTGGAAACACCATATATTTT

j_gene: TRBJ1-5
abundance: .
v_gene: TRBV19
d_gene: .
CDR3aa: CASIGAVGGYSNQPQHF
CDR3nt: TGTGCCAGTATCGGGGCAGTGGGCGGATATAGCAATCAGCCCCAGCATTTT

j_gene: TRBJ2-2
abundance: .
v_gene: TRBV5-1
d_gene: .
CDR3aa: CASSLDGSHAVTGELFF
CDR3nt: TGCGCCAGCAGCTTGGATGGTAGCCATGCCGTAACCGGGGAGCTGTTTTTT

j_gene: TRBJ2-3
abundance: .
v_gene: TRBV7-2
d_gene: .
CDR3aa: CASSPDTDTQYF
CDR3nt: TGTGCCAGCAGCCCCGATACAGATACGCAGTATTTT

j_gene: TRBJ2-7
abundance: .
v_gene: TRBV28
d_gene: .
CDR3aa: CASRETGRGLEQYF
CDR3nt: TGTGCCAGCAGAGAGACAGGGAGGGGTCTCGAGCAGTACTTC

j_gene: TRBJ2-7
abundance: many
v_gene: TRBV4-2
d_gene: .
CDR3aa: CASSQDGGDRTYEQYF
CDR3nt: TGTGCCAGCAGCCAAGATGGGGGAGACAGGACCTACGAGCAGTACTTC

j_gene: TRBJ1-4
abundance: .
v_gene: TRBV28
d_gene: TRBD1
CDR3aa: CASSFPGTGNEKLFF
CDR3nt: TGTGCCAGCAGTTTCCCCGGGACAGGGAACGAAAAACTGTTTTTT

j_gene: TRBJ2-1
abundance: .
v_gene: TRBV28
d_gene: TRBD2
CDR3aa: CASSRRLAREHNEQFF
CDR3nt: TGTGCCAGCAGCCGAAGACTAGCTAGGGAACACAATGAGCAGTTCTTC

j_gene: TRBJ1-4
abundance: .
v_gene: TRBV7-9
d_gene: .
CDR3aa: CASSLDLYEGEKLFF
CDR3nt: TGTGCCAGCAGCTTAGATCTTTACGAAGGTGAAAAACTGTTTTTT

j_gene: TRBJ1-5
abundance: .
v_gene: TRBV28
d_gene: .
CDR3aa: CASSPQGGSNQPQHF
CDR3nt: TGTGCCAGCAGTCCACAGGGTGGGAGCAATCAGCCCCAGCATTTT

j_gene: TRBJ1-5
abundance: .
v_gene: TRBV7-2
d_gene: .
CDR3aa: CASSLAGIPGKPQHF
CDR3nt: TGTGCCAGCAGCTTAGCGGGTATCCCAGGGAAGCCCCAGCATTTT

j_gene: TRBJ2-7
abundance: .
v_gene: TRBV25-1
d_gene: .
CDR3aa: CASSFSGGTAYEQYF
CDR3nt: TGTGCCAGCAGTTTCAGCGGAGGGACAGCCTACGAGCAGTACTTC

j_gene: TRBJ2-7
abundance: .
v_gene: TRBV30
d_gene: TRBD1
CDR3aa: CAWGPGQAPYEQYF
CDR3nt: TGTGCCTGGGGGCCGGGACAGGCCCCCTACGAGCAGTACTTC